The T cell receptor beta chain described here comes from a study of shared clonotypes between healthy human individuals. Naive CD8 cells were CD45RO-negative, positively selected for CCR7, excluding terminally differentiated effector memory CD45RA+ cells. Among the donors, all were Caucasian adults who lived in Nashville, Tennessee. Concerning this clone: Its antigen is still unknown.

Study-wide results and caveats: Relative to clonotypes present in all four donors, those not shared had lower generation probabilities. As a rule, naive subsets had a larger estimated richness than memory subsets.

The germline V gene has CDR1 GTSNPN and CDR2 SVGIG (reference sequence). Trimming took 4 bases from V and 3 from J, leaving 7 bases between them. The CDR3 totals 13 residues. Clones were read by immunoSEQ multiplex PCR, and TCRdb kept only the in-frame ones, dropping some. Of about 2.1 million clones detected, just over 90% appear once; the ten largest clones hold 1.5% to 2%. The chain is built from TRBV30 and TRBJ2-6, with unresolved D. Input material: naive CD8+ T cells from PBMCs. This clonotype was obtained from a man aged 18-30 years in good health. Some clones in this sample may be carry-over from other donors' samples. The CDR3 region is CAWIGFGANVLTF. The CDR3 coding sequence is TGTGCCTGGATCGGGTTTGGGGCCAACGTCCTGACTTTC.